This T cell receptor beta chain was recovered during a study of blood T cell repertoires in COVID-19. The repertoire was sequenced with immunoSEQ multiplex PCR; TCRdb's copy has only in-frame clones and lacks some. The repertoire has 200,000 to 250,000 clones, around 90% of them found once; the top ten carry approximately 7.2%. The CDR3 totals 17 residues. With 0 bases removed from V and 3 bases from J, the gap between germline ends came to 15 bases. Germline values: CDR1 LNHNV, CDR2 YYDKDF (reference sequence). The source is a woman aged 70-85 years with active or convalescent COVID-19. Sequenced input: peripheral blood. The chain carries TRBV15 and TRBJ1-5, with a weak D call TRBD1 (6 bases). This CDR3 is CATSREGTGSVNQPQHF. CDR3 bases: TGTGCCACCAGCAGAGAAGGTACAGGGAGCGTCAATCAGCCCCAGCATTTT.